The next 14 T cell receptor beta chains were all read from a single sample in a study of Graves' ophthalmopathy and Graves' hyperthyroidism. The TCR beta CDR3 regions underwent amplification from RNA transcripts. HTBI primers were used in a first-round RT-PCR, which preceded a second-round multiplex PCR. TCRdb used MiXCR to reprocess the multiplex PCR reads, holding one entry per CDR3 protein. The sample contains approximately 410,000 distinct CDR3 sequences, 15% of which appear only once. Sequencing was done on a sample of peripheral blood. The receptors here all came from a young woman with stable Graves' hyperthyroidism.

This clonotype showed up many times. The J gene is TRBJ2-2, the V gene TRBV7-9; 11 bases are a match to TRBD1. The junction had 5 bases not matched to a gene; V was cut back by 5 bases and J by 6 bases. The CDR3 is 15 amino acids. Germline-derived CDR1 and CDR2 are SEHNR and FQNEAQ (reference sequence). The CDR3 loop reads CASSGPGQGAGELFF. The CDR3 DNA sequence: TGTGCCAGCAGCGGGCCGGGACAGGGGGCCGGGGAGCTGTTTTTT. Complete variable domain (other parts from reference TRBV7-9 and TRBJ2-2): DTGVSQNPRHKITKRGQNVTFRCDPISEHNRLYWYRQTLGQGPEFLTYFQNEAQLEKSRLLSDRFSAERPKGSFSTLEIQRTEQGDSAMYLCASSGPGQGAGELFFGEGSRLTVL.

Worth noting for this clonotype: Relative to the germline gene, one junction end is altered; a read error may explain this. The chain couples TRBV9 to TRBJ2-7, with D possibly TRBD2 on 5 matching bases. From germline, CDR1 is SGDLS and CDR2 YYNGEE. The CDR3 sequence is 15 residues long. This chain's CDR3 is CASGVEGSYIYEQYF. The CDR3, as DNA: TGTGCCAGCGGCGTAGAGGGATCCTACATTTACGAGCAGTACTTC.

In this sample, this clonotype turned up many times. The chain joins TRBV6-2 or TRBV6-3 to TRBJ2-4, with 9 positions matching TRBD1. This CDR3 has 15 residues. Germline-derived CDR1 and CDR2 are MNHEY and SVGEGT. V gave up 6 bases and J gave up 0 bases; unmatched junction bases: 3. The DNA for the CDR3 is TGTGCCAGCAGCATGGACAGGGGAGCCAAAAACATTCAGTACTTC. Encoded protein: CASSMDRGAKNIQYF.

There are many counts of this clonotype. At one of its ends the junction is not consistent with the germline gene, which may arise from a read error. The rearrangement links TRBV7-2 to TRBJ1-1; TRBD1 is a possible D gene (5 bases). The CDR3 sequence is 18 residues long. CDR1 and CDR2 (germline): SGHTA, FQGNSA. The CDR3 is CASSLAHGRDYVNTEAFF. DNA for the CDR3: TGTGCCAGCAGCTTAGCGCACGGCAGGGACTATGTGAATACTGAAGCTTTCTTT.

This clonotype was found many times. The chain links TRBV6-2 or TRBV6-3 to TRBJ2-2; TRBD2 matches 7 bases. Germline V CDR1 and CDR2: MNHEY, SVGEGT. Trimming took 2 bases from V and 2 from J; bases not matched to a gene: 5. The CDR3 sequence is 16 residues long. CDR3 coding DNA: TGTGCCAGCAGTTACGGGAGGGGCGTCAACACCGGGGAGCTGTTTTTT. Protein: CASSYGRGVNTGELFF.

In its sample, this clonotype was seen many times. The chain carries TRBV6-1 and TRBJ1-1; 8 nucleotides match TRBD1. The CDR3 length is 15 residues. Losses at the gene ends were 5 bases for V and 2 bases for J; bases not matched to a gene: 7. Germline loops: CDR1 MNHNS, CDR2 SASEGT. The CDR3 is CASSKGQGGNTEAFF. The CDR3 bases are TGTGCCAGCAGTAAAGGACAGGGCGGTAACACTGAAGCTTTCTTT.

At least ten counts were recorded for this clonotype. The chain combines TRBV4-1 with TRBJ2-5; 10 bases are shared with TRBD2. With V trimmed by 5 bases and J by 4 bases, 16 bases remained unmatched. CDR3 length: 18 amino acids. Germline V gene data show CDR1 as MGHRA and CDR2 as YSYEKL. CDR3 DNA: TGCGCCAGCAGCTCCCTCGGCGAGCGGGGGGGCGTTGGAGAGACCCAGTACTTC. Translation gives CASSSLGERGGVGETQYF.

This clonotype was counted at least ten times. The chain carries TRBV7-3 and TRBJ1-1; D call uncertain. V shed 3 bases and J shed 4 bases, with 12 bases lying between them. The CDR3 sequence is 14 residues long. Germline CDR1 and CDR2: SGHTA and FQGTGA. The chain's CDR3 is CASSFGRDGTEAFF. The CDR3 DNA sequence: TGTGCCAGCAGCTTCGGAAGAGATGGCACTGAAGCTTTCTTT.

This clonotype was picked up one time. V is TRBV7-2 and J is TRBJ2-7; TRBD1 might be the D (6 bases). Germline assignment: CDR1 SGHTA and CDR2 FQGNSA. V shed 10 bases and J shed 3 bases, with 16 bases lying between them. There are 13 residues in the CDR3. The CDR3 is CATSDRTVYEQYF. The CDR3 DNA sequence: TGTGCCACCAGTGATAGGACAGTCTACGAGCAGTACTTC.

The V call is TRBV28, the J call TRBJ2-7; D may be TRBD1 or TRBD2 (5 bases each). The germline V gene encodes CDR1 MDHEN and CDR2 SYDVKM. The CDR3 totals 14 residues. With 3 bases removed from V and 2 bases from J, the gap between germline ends came to 11 bases. The CDR3 DNA is TGTGCCAGCAGTTTGACCGGGGACGCCTACGAGCAGTACTTC. Translating gives CASSLTGDAYEQYF.

This clonotype was seen a few times. This chain connects TRBV20-1 to TRBJ1-2, with 12 positions matching TRBD1. V was clipped by 0 bases and J by 3 bases; unmatched bases: 5. The CDR3 is 16 amino acids. CDR1 DFQATT and CDR2 SNEGSKA come from the germline V gene (reference sequence). Here the CDR3 reads CSARDGTGGEYYGYTF. CDR3 DNA sequence: TGCAGTGCTAGAGATGGGACAGGGGGCGAGTACTATGGCTACACCTTC.

This clonotype was observed at least ten times. The chain joins TRBV10-1 to TRBJ2-2, with TRBD1 identical over 10 bases. V was clipped by 2 bases and J by 6 bases; unmatched bases: 3. Germline CDR1 WNHNN, CDR2 SYGVQD (reference sequence). The CDR3 spans 15 residues. CDR3 sequence reads: CASSEATGGPGELFF. The CDR3 DNA follows: TGCGCCAGCAGTGAGGCGACAGGGGGCCCCGGGGAGCTGTTTTTT.

This clonotype was counted many times. The rearrangement joins TRBV12-3 or TRBV12-4 to TRBJ2-7; TRBD2 agrees at 7 bases. CDR3 length: 15 amino acids. Unmatched junction bases numbered 5, after V lost 2 bases and J lost 1 base. The CDR3 region has the DNA TGTGCCAGCAGTTTATCGCGGGGGATTTCCTACGAGCAGTACTTC. Translated, it gives CASSLSRGISYEQYF.

This chain connects TRBV11-2 to TRBJ1-1; tentatively, D is TRBD1 (5 bases). In germline, CDR1 is SGHAT, CDR2 FQNNGV. The CDR3 extends over 14 amino acids. Trimming took 6 bases from V and 1 from J, leaving 12 bases between them. This CDR3 reads CASRPDSQNTEAFF. The CDR3 DNA is TGTGCCAGCAGACCTGACAGTCAGAACACTGAAGCTTTCTTT.